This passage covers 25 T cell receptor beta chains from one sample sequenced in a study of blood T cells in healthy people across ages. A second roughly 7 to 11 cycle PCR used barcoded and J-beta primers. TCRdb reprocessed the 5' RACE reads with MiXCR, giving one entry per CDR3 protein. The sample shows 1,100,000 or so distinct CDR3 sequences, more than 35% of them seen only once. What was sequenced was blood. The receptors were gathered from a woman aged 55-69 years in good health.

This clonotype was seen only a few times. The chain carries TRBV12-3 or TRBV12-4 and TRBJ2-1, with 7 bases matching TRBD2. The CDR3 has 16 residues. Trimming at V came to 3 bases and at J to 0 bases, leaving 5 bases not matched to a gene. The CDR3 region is CASSLGRGSSYNEQFF. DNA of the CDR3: TGTGCCAGCAGTTTGGGGCGGGGGAGCTCCTACAATGAGCAGTTCTTC.

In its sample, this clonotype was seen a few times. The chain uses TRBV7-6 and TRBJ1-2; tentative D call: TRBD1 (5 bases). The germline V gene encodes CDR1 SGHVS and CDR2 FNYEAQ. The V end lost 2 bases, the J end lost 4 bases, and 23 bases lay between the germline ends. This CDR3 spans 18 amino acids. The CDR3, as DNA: TGTGCCAGCAGCTTAACCCCCTTTGGTGCAGGGCAGACCTATGGCTACACCTTC. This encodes CASSLTPFGAGQTYGYTF.

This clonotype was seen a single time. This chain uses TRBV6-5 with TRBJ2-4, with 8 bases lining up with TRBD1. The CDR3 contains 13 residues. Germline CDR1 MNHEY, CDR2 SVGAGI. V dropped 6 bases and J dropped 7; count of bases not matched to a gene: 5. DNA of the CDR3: TGTGCCAGCAGGGACAGGGTGGGGAACATTCAGTACTTC. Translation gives CASRDRVGNIQYF.

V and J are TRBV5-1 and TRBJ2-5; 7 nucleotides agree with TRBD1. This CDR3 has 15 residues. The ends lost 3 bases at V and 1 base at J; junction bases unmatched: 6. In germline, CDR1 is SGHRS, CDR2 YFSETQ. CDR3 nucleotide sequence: TGCGCCAGCAGCTCCTGGGACAGCATCCAAGAGACCCAGTACTTC. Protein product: CASSSWDSIQETQYF. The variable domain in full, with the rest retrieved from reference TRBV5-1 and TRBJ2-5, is KAGVTQTPRYLIKTRGQQVTLSCSPISGHRSVSWYQQTPGQGLQFLFEYFSETQRNKGNFPGRFSGRQFSNSRSEMNVSTLELGDSALYLCASSSWDSIQETQYFGPGTRLLVL.

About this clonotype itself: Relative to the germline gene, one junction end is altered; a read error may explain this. This chain's CDR3 is CTSSLARGDYEQYF. CDR3 nucleotide sequence: TGTACCAGCAGTTTAGCCAGGGGGGACTACGAGCAGTACTTC. The rearrangement uses TRBV12-3 or TRBV12-4 and TRBJ2-7; D is possibly TRBD1 (7 bases). The CDR3 loop spans 14 amino acids.

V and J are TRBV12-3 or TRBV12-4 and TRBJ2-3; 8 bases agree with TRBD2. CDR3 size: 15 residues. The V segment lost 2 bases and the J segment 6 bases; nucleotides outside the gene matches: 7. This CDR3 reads CASSLNAGGEDTQYF. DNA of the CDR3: TGTGCCAGCAGTTTAAACGCGGGAGGTGAGGATACGCAGTATTTT.

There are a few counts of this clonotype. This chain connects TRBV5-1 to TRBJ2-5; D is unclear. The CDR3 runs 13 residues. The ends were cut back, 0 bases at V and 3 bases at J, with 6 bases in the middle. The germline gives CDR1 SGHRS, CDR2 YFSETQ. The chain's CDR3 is CASSLAYEETQYF. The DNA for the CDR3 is TGCGCCAGCAGCTTGGCCTACGAAGAGACCCAGTACTTC.

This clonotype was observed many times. The CDR3 region has the DNA TGTGCCAGCAGCTTACGAGGACAAGGTTTGAACACTGAAGCTTTCTTT. Encoded protein: CASSLRGQGLNTEAFF. The chain joins TRBV7-9 to TRBJ1-1; the D gene is possibly TRBD1 (5 bases). V shed 2 bases and J shed 0 bases, with 13 bases lying between them. Germline CDR1 SEHNR, CDR2 FQNEAQ (reference sequence). This CDR3 has 16 amino acids.

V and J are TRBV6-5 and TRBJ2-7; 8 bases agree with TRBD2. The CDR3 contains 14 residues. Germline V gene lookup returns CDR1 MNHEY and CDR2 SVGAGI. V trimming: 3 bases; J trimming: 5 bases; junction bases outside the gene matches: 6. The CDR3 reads CASSYRAGADEQYF. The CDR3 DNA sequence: TGTGCCAGCAGTTATCGAGCGGGAGCTGACGAGCAGTACTTC.

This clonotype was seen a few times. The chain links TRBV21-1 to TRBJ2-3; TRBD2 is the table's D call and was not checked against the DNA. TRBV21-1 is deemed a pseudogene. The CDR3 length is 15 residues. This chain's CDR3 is CASSSLADSTDTQYF. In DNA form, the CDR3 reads TGTGCCAGCAGTTCTCTAGCGGATAGCACAGATACGCAGTATTTT.

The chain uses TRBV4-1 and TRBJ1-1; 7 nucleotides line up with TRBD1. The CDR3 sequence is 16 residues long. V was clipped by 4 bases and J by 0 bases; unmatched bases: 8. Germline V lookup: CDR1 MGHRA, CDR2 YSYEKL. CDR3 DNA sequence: TGCGCCAGCAGCCTACCACAGGGGTCACTGAACACTGAAGCTTTCTTT. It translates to CASSLPQGSLNTEAFF.

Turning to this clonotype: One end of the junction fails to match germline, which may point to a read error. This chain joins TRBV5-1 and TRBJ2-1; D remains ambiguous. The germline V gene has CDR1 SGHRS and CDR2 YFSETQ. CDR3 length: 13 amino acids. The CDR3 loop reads CTSSLDQYNEQFF. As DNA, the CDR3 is TGCACCAGCAGCCTGGACCAATACAATGAGCAGTTCTTC.

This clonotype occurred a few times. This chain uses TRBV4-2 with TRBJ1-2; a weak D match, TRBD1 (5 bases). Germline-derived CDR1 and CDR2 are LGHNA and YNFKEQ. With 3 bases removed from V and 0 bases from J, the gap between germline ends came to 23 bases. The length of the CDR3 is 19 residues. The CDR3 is CASSHARGDGRKANYGYTF. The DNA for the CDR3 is TGTGCCAGCAGCCATGCTCGGGGCGACGGGAGGAAAGCTAACTATGGCTACACCTTC.

CDR3 loop: CASSIWGDGELFF. The CDR3 nucleotides are TGTGCCAGTAGTATCTGGGGGGACGGGGAGCTGTTTTTT. The chain has TRBV19 and TRBJ2-2; TRBD2 is a possible D gene (6 bases). The CDR3 runs to 13 residues. Trimming stripped 3 bases from V and 7 bases from J, with 9 bases between. The V gene's germline CDR1 is LNHDA and CDR2 SQIVND (reference sequence).

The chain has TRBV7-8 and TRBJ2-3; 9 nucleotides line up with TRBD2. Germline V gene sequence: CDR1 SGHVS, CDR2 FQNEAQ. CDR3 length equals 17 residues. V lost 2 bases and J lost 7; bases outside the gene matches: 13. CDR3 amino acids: CASSLTRRREGRNTQYF. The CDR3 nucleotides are TGTGCCAGCAGCTTAACAAGGAGGCGGGAGGGCCGGAATACGCAGTATTTT.

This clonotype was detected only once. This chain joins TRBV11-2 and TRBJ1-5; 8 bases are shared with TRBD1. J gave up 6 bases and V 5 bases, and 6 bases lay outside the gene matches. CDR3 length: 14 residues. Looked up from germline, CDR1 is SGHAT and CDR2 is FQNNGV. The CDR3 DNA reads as TGTGCCAGCAGCGCGGACAGGGTAGGTCAGCCCCAGCATTTT. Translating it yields CASSADRVGQPQHF.

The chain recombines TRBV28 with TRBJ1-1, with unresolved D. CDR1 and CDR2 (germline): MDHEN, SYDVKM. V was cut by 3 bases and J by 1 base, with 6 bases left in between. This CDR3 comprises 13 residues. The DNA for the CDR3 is TGTGCCAGCAGTTTGTTCGGGAACACTGAAGCTTTCTTT. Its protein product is CASSLFGNTEAFF. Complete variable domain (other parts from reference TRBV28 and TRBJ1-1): DVKVTQSSRYLVKRTGEKVFLECVQDMDHENMFWYRQDPGLGLRLIYFSYDVKMKEKGDIPEGYSVSREKKERFSLILESASTNQTSMYLCASSLFGNTEAFFGQGTRLTVV.

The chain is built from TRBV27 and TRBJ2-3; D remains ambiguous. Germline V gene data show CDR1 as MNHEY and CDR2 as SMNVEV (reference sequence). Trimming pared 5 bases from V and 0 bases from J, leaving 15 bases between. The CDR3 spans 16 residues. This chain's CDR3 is CASSPAHRSSTDTQYF. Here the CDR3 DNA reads TGTGCCAGCAGTCCCGCTCATCGGTCTAGCACAGATACGCAGTATTTT.

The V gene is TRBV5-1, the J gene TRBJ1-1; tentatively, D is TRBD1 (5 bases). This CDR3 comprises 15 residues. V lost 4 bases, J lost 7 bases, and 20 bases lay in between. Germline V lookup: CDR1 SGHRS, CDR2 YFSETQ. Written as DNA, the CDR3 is TGCGCCAGCAGCAGGGAGGGACGCCGGCCCGATGAAGCTTTCTTT. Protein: CASSREGRRPDEAFF. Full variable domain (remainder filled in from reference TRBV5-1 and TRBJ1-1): KAGVTQTPRYLIKTRGQQVTLSCSPISGHRSVSWYQQTPGQGLQFLFEYFSETQRNKGNFPGRFSGRQFSNSRSEMNVSTLELGDSALYLCASSREGRRPDEAFFGQGTRLTVV.

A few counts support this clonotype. CDR3 DNA: TGTGCCAGCAGCTTAGAAGGGACTAGTATGCATGAGCAGTTCTTC. This sequence encodes CASSLEGTSMHEQFF. The rearrangement joins TRBV11-2 to TRBJ2-1; 8 bases align to TRBD2. Germline CDR1 reads SGHAT; CDR2 reads FQNNGV. V lost 0 bases, J lost 8 bases, and 6 bases stayed unmatched. The CDR3 runs 15 residues.

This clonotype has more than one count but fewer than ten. The CDR3 DNA reads as TGTGCCAGCAGCGTACGGAACACAGATACGCAGTATTTT. It translates to CASSVRNTDTQYF. This chain links TRBV9 with TRBJ2-3; D uncertain. The V end lost 1 base, the J end lost 2 bases, and 5 bases lay between the germline ends. Germline V lookup: CDR1 SGDLS, CDR2 YYNGEE. The CDR3 covers 13 residues.

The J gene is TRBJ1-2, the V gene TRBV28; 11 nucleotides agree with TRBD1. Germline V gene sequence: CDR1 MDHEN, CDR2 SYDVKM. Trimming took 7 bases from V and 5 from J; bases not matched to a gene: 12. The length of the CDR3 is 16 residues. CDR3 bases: TGTGCCAGCACCCCTGGGGACAGGGGGGCGTATTATGGCTACACCTTC. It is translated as CASTPGDRGAYYGYTF.

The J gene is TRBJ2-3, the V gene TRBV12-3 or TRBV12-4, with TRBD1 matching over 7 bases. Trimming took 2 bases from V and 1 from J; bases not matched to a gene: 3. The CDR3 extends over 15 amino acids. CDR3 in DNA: TGTGCCAGCAGTTTATTCACAGGGGGCACAGATACGCAGTATTTT. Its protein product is CASSLFTGGTDTQYF.

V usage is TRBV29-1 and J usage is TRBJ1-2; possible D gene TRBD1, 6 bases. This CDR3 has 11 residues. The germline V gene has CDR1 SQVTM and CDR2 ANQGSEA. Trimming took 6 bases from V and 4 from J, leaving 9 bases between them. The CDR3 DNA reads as TGCAGCGTACGGACAGCCTATGGCTACACCTTC. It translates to CSVRTAYGYTF.

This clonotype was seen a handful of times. The DNA for the CDR3 is TGTGCCAGCAGTGTCGGGACAGGGGGCCCCTACGAGCAGTACTTC. It translates to CASSVGTGGPYEQYF. This rearrangement joins TRBV25-1 to TRBJ2-7; 12 bases fit TRBD1. The CDR3 sequence is 15 residues long. Trimming cost V 4 bases and J 2 bases; bases outside gene matches: 3. Germline CDR1 reads MGHDK; CDR2 reads SYGVNS.